This entry describes one T cell receptor (beta chain). These data originate in a study of control samples from healthy donors and cancer patients. Libraries were prepared by immunoSEQ multiplex PCR; TCRdb keeps only in-frame clonotypes and omits some of them. The repertoire holds some 95,000 clones, with 80% to 95% as singletons. Germline-derived CDR1 and CDR2 are ENHRY and SYGVKD. The ends were cut back, 8 bases at V and 0 bases at J, with 19 bases in the middle. The CDR3 length is 16 residues. J is TRBJ1-1 and V is TRBV10-3; D remains unclear. Material: blood. This TCR came from a human donor in good health. The donor label of this sample is uncertain. The CDR3 region has the DNA TGTGCCATCCGGGTAACTGGCTCAAGCTTGAACACTGAAGCTTTCTTT. As protein: CAIRVTGSSLNTEAFF.